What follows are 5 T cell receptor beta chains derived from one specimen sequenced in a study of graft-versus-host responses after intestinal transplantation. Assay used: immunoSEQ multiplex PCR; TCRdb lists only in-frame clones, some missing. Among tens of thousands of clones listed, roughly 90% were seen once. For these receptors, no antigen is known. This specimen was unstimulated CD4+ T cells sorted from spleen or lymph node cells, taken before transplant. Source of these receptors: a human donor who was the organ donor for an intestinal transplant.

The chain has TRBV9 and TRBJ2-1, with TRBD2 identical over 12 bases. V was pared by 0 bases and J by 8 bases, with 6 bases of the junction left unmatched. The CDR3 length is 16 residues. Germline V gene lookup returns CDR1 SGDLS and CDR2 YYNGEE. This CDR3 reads CASSVGATSGSYEQFF. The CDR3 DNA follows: TGTGCCAGCAGCGTAGGGGCGACTAGCGGGAGTTATGAGCAGTTCTTC.

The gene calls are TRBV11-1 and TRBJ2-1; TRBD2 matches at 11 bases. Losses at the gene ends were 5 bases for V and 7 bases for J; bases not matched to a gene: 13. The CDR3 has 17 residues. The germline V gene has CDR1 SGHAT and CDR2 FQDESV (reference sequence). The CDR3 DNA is TGTGCCAGCAGCCCCGGGAATAGCGGGGGGGCCGGGAATGAGCAGTTCTTC. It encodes CASSPGNSGGAGNEQFF.

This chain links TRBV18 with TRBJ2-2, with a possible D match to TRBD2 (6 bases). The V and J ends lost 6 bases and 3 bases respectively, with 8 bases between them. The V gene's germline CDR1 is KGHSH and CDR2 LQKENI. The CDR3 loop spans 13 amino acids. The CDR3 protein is CASSERDTGELFF. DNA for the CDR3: TGTGCCAGCTCCGAGCGGGACACCGGGGAGCTGTTTTTT.

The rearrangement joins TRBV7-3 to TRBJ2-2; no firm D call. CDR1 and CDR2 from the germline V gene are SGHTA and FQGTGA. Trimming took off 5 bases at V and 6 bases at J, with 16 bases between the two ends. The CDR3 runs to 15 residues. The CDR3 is CASSLGELRSGELFF. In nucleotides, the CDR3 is TGTGCCAGCAGCCTAGGAGAGCTTAGGTCCGGGGAGCTGTTTTTT.

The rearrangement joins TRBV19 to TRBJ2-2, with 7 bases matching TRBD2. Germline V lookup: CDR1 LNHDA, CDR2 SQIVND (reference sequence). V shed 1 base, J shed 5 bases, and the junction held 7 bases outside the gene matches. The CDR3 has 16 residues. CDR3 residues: CASSIASGIGTGELFF. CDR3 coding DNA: TGTGCCAGTAGTATAGCAAGCGGGATCGGTACCGGGGAGCTGTTTTTT.